What follows are 18 T cell receptor beta chains derived from one specimen sequenced in a study of cytomegalovirus exposure and HLA in healthy donors. Vbeta (60) and Jbeta (13) primers were used in the PCR. Sequenced by immunoSEQ multiplex PCR; TCRdb stores in-frame clones only, minus some. This sample's table reports roughly 51,000 clones. Sequenced: PBMCs. The receptors stem from a male donor in good health and CMV-seropositive.

The CDR3 sequence: CASSVAGSGANVLTF. The CDR3 coding sequence is TGTGCCAGCAGCGTAGCGGGGAGTGGGGCCAACGTCCTGACTTTC. This chain joins TRBV9 and TRBJ2-6; tentatively, D is TRBD2 (5 bases). CDR1 and CDR2 (germline): SGDLS, YYNGEE. The germline V and J ends were trimmed by 0 bases and 3 bases, with 7 bases remaining between them. CDR3 size: 15 residues.

The gene calls are TRBV4-3 and TRBJ1-1, with 10 bases fitting TRBD1. Trimming removed 4 bases from V and 5 bases from J; junction bases left unmatched: 7. From germline, CDR1 is LGHNA and CDR2 YSLEER. CDR3 length: 15 residues. CDR3 in DNA: TGCGCCAGCAGCCGAGTGGGGACAGGGGCTACTGAAGCTTTCTTT. Its protein is CASSRVGTGATEAFF.

V usage is TRBV4-2 and J usage is TRBJ2-1, with TRBD2 matching over 13 bases. The CDR3 covers 17 residues. V shed 0 bases and J 7 bases; nucleotides not matched to a gene: 6. Germline values: CDR1 LGHNA, CDR2 YNFKEQ. The CDR3 loop reads CASSQDLGTSGVNEQFF. The CDR3 DNA reads as TGTGCCAGCAGCCAAGACCTTGGGACTAGCGGGGTAAATGAGCAGTTCTTC.

The gene calls are TRBV13 and TRBJ1-2; TRBD1 aligns across 9 bases. V trimming: 0 bases; J trimming: 6 bases; junction bases outside the gene matches: 5. CDR1 PRHDT and CDR2 FYEKMQ come from the germline V gene (reference sequence). The CDR3 has 15 residues. CDR3 in amino acids: CASSLGQGARDGYTF. The CDR3, as DNA: TGTGCCAGCAGCTTAGGACAGGGGGCGAGGGATGGCTACACCTTC.

The V gene is TRBV9, the J gene TRBJ1-3, with D possibly TRBD1 on 5 matching bases. Germline V gene lookup returns CDR1 SGDLS and CDR2 YYNGEE. The CDR3 covers 15 residues. V was shortened by 0 bases and J by 2 bases, with 9 bases between the two germline ends. CDR3 bases: TGTGCCAGCAGCGTAGGCCCAGGGACTGGAAACACCATATATTTT. Translation gives CASSVGPGTGNTIYF.

The rearrangement links TRBV2 to TRBJ1-1; a possible D gene is TRBD1 (5 bases). The V and J ends lost 6 bases and 3 bases respectively, with 14 bases between them. The CDR3 spans 14 residues. CDR1 and CDR2 from the germline V gene are SNHLY and FYNNEI. In DNA form, the CDR3 reads TGTGCCAGCAGCCCCGGGGGAGGGGACACTGAAGCTTTCTTT. This encodes CASSPGGGDTEAFF.

V and J are TRBV11-2 and TRBJ2-3; no reliable D call. V gave up 5 bases and J gave up 1 base, with 13 bases separating them. Germline V gives CDR1 SGHAT, CDR2 FQNNGV. The CDR3 has 15 amino acids. In DNA, the CDR3 is TGTGCCAGCAGCCCCGAGGAAAGTGGCACAGATACGCAGTATTTT. It translates to CASSPEESGTDTQYF.

The chain couples TRBV7-4 to TRBJ2-7; D remains unclear. Germline assignment: CDR1 SGHVT and CDR2 SQSDAQ. The CDR3 runs 17 residues. The V gene lost 2 bases and the J gene lost 1 base, with 18 bases spanning the gap. CDR3 DNA sequence: TGTGCCAGCAGCTTAAACTGCTTGAGGTCCCATTCCTACGAGCAGTACTTC. Residues: CASSLNCLRSHSYEQYF.

The V call is TRBV6-1, the J call TRBJ1-5, with a weak D call TRBD1 (6 bases). The V gene's germline CDR1 is MNHNS and CDR2 SASEGT. Trimming took 2 bases from V and 5 from J, leaving 19 bases between them. CDR3 length equals 17 residues. CDR3 nucleotide sequence: TGTGCCAGCAGTGAACACAGGGTGTTGTATGGGGATCAGCCCCAGCATTTT. Its translation is CASSEHRVLYGDQPQHF.

V is TRBV29-1 and J is TRBJ2-5, with D perhaps TRBD1 (5 bases). The CDR3 totals 14 residues. Germline V gene data show CDR1 as SQVTM and CDR2 as ANQGSEA. The V end lost 5 bases, the J end lost 2 bases, and 15 bases lay between the germline ends. CDR3 sequence reads: CSVTREGEQETQYF. CDR3 DNA: TGCAGCGTTACCAGGGAAGGAGAGCAAGAGACCCAGTACTTC.

This chain links TRBV15 with TRBJ1-5; 9 nucleotides line up with TRBD1. There are 17 residues in the CDR3. Germline CDR1 and CDR2: LNHNV and YYDKDF (reference sequence). The junction had 16 bases not matched to a gene; V was cut back by 5 bases and J by 8 bases. The CDR3: CATSGTGTGPSLKPQHF. Here the CDR3 DNA reads TGTGCCACCAGCGGTACCGGGACAGGGCCTTCTCTGAAGCCCCAGCATTTT.

The chain uses TRBV4-2 and TRBJ2-7; weak D call: TRBD2 (6 bases). CDR3 length: 14 amino acids. Trimming took 0 bases from V and 3 from J, leaving 9 bases between them. Germline V gene data show CDR1 as LGHNA and CDR2 as YNFKEQ. CDR3 loop: CASSQDRRGYEQYF. The CDR3 DNA reads TGTGCCAGCAGCCAAGATCGGCGGGGCTACGAGCAGTACTTC.

The chain has TRBV6-1 and TRBJ1-2; D is unresolved. CDR3 length: 11 amino acids. Germline V lookup: CDR1 MNHNS, CDR2 SASEGT. The V end was cut by 6 bases, the J end by 8 bases, with 10 bases between. CDR3 coding DNA: TGTGCCAGCAGGCTAGGTTGGGGCTACACCTTC. It yields the protein CASRLGWGYTF.

The chain uses TRBV18 and TRBJ1-1; D unclear. The CDR3 is made up of 15 amino acids. Germline V gene data show CDR1 as KGHSH and CDR2 as LQKENI. The V gene lost 4 bases and the J gene lost 1 base, with 13 bases spanning the gap. The CDR3 DNA is TGTGCCAGCTCACGATCCGCGCTTGGGAACACTGAAGCTTTCTTT. It translates to CASSRSALGNTEAFF.

J is TRBJ2-3 and V is TRBV9, with 8 bases identical to TRBD2. The junction had 8 bases not matched to a gene; V was cut back by 4 bases and J by 7 bases. The V gene's germline CDR1 is SGDLS and CDR2 YYNGEE. The CDR3 contains 14 residues. The CDR3: CASSPGGAWYTQYF. The DNA of the CDR3 is TGTGCCAGCAGCCCCGGGGGGGCCTGGTATACGCAGTATTTT.

The chain has TRBV5-6 and TRBJ2-1, with D uncertain. This CDR3 contains 16 residues. Trimming removed 4 bases from V and 0 bases from J, with 14 bases in between. CDR1 and CDR2 (germline): SGHDT, YYEEEE. This chain's CDR3 is CASSTRRANSYNEQFF. CDR3 nucleotide sequence: TGTGCCAGCAGCACGAGGCGAGCGAACTCCTACAATGAGCAGTTCTTC.

The chain employs TRBV13 and TRBJ2-3; a weak D match, TRBD2 (5 bases). The V end lost 3 bases, the J end lost 1 base, and 11 bases lay between the germline ends. Germline CDR1 is PRHDT and CDR2 is FYEKMQ (reference sequence). The CDR3 length is 15 residues. The CDR3 sequence: CASSFRGWGTDTQYF. The CDR3 DNA reads as TGTGCCAGCAGCTTCCGGGGATGGGGCACAGATACGCAGTATTTT.

J is TRBJ1-3 and V is TRBV28; 8 bases fit TRBD1. The CDR3 extends over 16 amino acids. V trimming: 2 bases; J trimming: 3 bases; junction bases outside the gene matches: 6. The germline V gene encodes CDR1 MDHEN and CDR2 SYDVKM. The CDR3 DNA sequence: TGTGCCAGCAGTTTAGAGGGACAGGCGGGTGGAAACACCATATATTTT. Translating it yields CASSLEGQAGGNTIYF.